What follows describes a single T cell receptor beta chain. The sample belongs to a study of cytomegalovirus exposure and HLA in healthy donors. With 60 Vbeta and 13 Jbeta primers, the PCR was carried out. Some clones are missing from TCRdb's copy, which holds only in-frame ones; the method was immunoSEQ multiplex PCR. This sample has 150,000 to 200,000 clones, with approximately 78% found just once. The V gene's germline CDR1 is SGHKS and CDR2 YYEKEE (reference sequence). The V end was cut by 2 bases, the J end by 5 bases, with 10 bases between. The CDR3 totals 13 residues. The sample comprised PBMCs. The V and J genes are TRBV5-5 and TRBJ1-1, with D tentatively TRBD1 (6 bases). This clonotype was sampled from a woman aged 50 to 60 in good health and CMV-seropositive. CDR3 region: CASSFEGGTEAFF. The CDR3 nucleotides read TGTGCCAGCAGCTTTGAGGGGGGGACTGAAGCTTTCTTT.